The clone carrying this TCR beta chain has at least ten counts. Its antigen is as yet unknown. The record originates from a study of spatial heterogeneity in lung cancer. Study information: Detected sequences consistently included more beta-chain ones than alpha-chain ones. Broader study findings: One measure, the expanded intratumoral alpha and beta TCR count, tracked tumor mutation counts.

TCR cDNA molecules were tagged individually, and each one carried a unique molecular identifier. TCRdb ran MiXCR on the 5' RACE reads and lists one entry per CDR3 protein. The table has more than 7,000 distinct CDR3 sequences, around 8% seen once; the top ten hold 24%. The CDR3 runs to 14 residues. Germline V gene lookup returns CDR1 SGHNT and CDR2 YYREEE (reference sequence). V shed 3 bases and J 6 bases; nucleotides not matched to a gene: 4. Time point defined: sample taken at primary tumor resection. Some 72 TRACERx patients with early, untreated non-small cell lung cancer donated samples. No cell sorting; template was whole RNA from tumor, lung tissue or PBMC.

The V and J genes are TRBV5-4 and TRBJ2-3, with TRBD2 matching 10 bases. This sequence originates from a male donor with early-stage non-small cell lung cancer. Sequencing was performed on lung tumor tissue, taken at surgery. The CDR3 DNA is TGTGCCAGCAGCTGGGGGACTAGCGCCGATACGCAGTATTTT. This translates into CASSWGTSADTQYF. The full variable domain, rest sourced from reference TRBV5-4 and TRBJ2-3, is ETGVTQSPTHLIKTRGQQVTLRCSSQSGHNTVSWYQQALGQGPQFIFQYYREEENGRGNFPPRFSGLQFPNYSSELNVNALELDDSALYLCASSWGTSADTQYFGPGTRLTVL.